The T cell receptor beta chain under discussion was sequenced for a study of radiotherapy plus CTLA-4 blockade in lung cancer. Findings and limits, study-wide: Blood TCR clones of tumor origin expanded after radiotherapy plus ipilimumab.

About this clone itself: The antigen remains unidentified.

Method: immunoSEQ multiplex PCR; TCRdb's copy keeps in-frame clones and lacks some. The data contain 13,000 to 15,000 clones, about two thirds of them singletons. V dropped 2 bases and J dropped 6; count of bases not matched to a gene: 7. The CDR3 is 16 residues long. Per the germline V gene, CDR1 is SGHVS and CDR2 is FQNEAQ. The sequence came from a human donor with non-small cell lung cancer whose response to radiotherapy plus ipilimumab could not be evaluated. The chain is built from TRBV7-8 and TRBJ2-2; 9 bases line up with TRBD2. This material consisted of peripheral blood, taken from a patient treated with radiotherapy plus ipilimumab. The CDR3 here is CASSLLGLAGPGELFF. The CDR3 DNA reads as TGTGCCAGCAGCTTATTGGGCCTAGCGGGGCCCGGGGAGCTGTTTTTT.